The TCR beta chain described here comes from a study of blood T cell repertoires in COVID-19. CDR1 is SGHTA, CDR2 FQGTGA, per germline. This CDR3 has 16 amino acids. V was clipped by 5 bases and J by 3 bases; unmatched bases: 8. Methods used by the authors: Estimation of nucleated cell counts relied on the amplification of reference gene primers. Clones were sequenced by immunoSEQ multiplex PCR, and TCRdb holds only the in-frame ones, with some missing. V and J calls and clone size are given by that table; D and trimming were obtained from the DNA. Of 250,000 to 350,000 clones in the sample, about nine tenths were seen once. Participants had their cohort set by participant-reported clinical history. The study counted Cohort 3 donors as recovered given two negative PCRs, clearance, or symptom resolution.

Sequencing was done on a sample of PBMCs or T cells enriched from blood (not recorded which). The rearrangement links TRBV7-3 to TRBJ2-1, with TRBD2 matching 9 bases. The receptor was isolated from a woman between 25 and 40 years old who had recovered from COVID-19. The CDR3 nucleotides are TGTGCCAGCAGCCCGGAGCTAGCGGGACGCTACAATGAGCAGTTCTTC. Its translation is CASSPELAGRYNEQFF.